The TCR beta chain under discussion was sequenced for a study of T cell changes during pregnancy in multiple sclerosis (dated by TCRdb to about 2019). For the study in its entirety: The study examined how the T cell repertoire changed over the course of pregnancy in women with multiple sclerosis.

Regarding this clone: Which antigen it targets is not known. The sample holds no much larger clone one base away, and base qualities are not on file.

The germline V gene provides CDR1 LGHNA and CDR2 YSLEER. The cysteine opens and the phenylalanine closes a CDR3 of 13 amino acids. Only the CDR3 part of the read is kept: 39 bases, read in frame from the first base. Between the V and J ends, shortened by 1 base and 4 bases respectively, the junction contains 7 bases. Library preparation used the immunoSEQ multiplex PCR assay. This immuneACCESS table, as held by TCRdb, lists in-frame sequences with V and J called but not all clones. Of the missing ones, under half trace to an unresolved V gene in checked studies; the others have no known cause. The sample records 34,000 or so clones, 90% of which are singletons. Roughly a tenth of the sample goes to the ten largest clones.

The chain is made from TRBV4-3 and TRBJ1-2; confidence is insufficient to name the D gene. This TCR came from a female donor with multiple sclerosis, enrolled in a pregnancy study. Sample: CD8+ T cells from peripheral blood mononuclear cells, taken before pregnancy. This receptor has the CDR3 CASSQVSGYGYTF. At the DNA level, the sequence is TGCGCCAGCAGCCAAGTTAGCGGCTATGGCTACACCTTC.